This T cell receptor (beta chain) was found in a study of long-term antiretroviral therapy in people with HIV. Study details: Of all samples, the earliest predate the 2015 immediate-ART recommendation by about a decade.

Study-wide results and limits: Dominating the repertoire at all time points were the clones that expanded before ART.

Every single participant having HIV got treatment inside the United States. Sequencing used immunoSEQ v3.0 at survey level. Produced via immunoSEQ multiplex PCR; TCRdb's table is partial and in-frame only. The sample holds about 35,000 clones, around 79% seen once. Trimming cost V 2 bases and J 3 bases, with 2 bases left between them. Germline assignment: CDR1 MNHEY and CDR2 SVGAGI. This CDR3 is 11 amino acids long. This clone has only a few counts. What it binds is not known. The sample in question was unsorted PBMCs, obtained 3 years after starting antiretroviral therapy. The V gene is TRBV6-5, the J gene TRBJ2-7, with no clear D. The sequence was collected from a man aged 50-59 years with HIV. For the CDR3, the DNA is TGTGCCAGCAGTTACCGCTACGAGCAGTACTTC. This encodes CASSYRYEQYF.